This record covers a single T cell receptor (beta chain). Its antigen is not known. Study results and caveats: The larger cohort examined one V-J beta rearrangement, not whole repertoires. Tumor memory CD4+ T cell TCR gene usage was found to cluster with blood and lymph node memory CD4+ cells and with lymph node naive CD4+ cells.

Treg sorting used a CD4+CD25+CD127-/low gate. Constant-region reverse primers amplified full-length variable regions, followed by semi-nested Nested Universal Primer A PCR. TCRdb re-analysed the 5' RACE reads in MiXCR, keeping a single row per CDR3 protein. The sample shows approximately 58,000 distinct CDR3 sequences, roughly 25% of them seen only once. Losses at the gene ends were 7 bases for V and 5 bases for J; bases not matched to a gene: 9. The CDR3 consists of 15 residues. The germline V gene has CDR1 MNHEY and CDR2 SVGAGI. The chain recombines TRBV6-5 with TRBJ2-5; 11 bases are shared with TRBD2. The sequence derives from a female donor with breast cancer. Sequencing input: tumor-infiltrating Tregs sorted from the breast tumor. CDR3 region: CASTSTSGNDETQYF. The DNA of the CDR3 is TGTGCCAGCACCTCGACTAGCGGGAATGACGAGACCCAGTACTTC.